One and the same sample provided the 6 T cell receptor beta chains below, sequenced in a study of cytomegalovirus exposure and HLA in healthy donors. Produced via immunoSEQ multiplex PCR; TCRdb's table is partial and in-frame only. This sample has tens of thousands of clones, with roughly 96% found just once. Sequences were obtained from PBMCs. The origin of the receptors is a woman aged 18-29 years in good health and CMV-seronegative.

CDR3 DNA: TGTGCCAGCAGCTCGTACACGACAGGTCAGGGCAATGAGCAGTTCTTC. This gives the protein CASSSYTTGQGNEQFF. The chain links TRBV7-6 to TRBJ2-1, with D possibly TRBD1 on 6 matching bases. From germline, CDR1 is SGHVS and CDR2 FNYEAQ. This CDR3 is 16 amino acids long. V lost 4 bases and J 6 bases, leaving 19 bases between the germline ends.

This clone was detected only once. J is TRBJ1-6 and V is TRBV4-3; 7 bases are shared with TRBD1. J gave up 0 bases and V 7 bases, and 3 bases lay outside the gene matches. The CDR3 spans 15 residues. The germline CDR1 and CDR2 sequences are LGHNA and YSLEER. CDR3 protein: CASKTGSSYNSPLHF. DNA of the CDR3: TGCGCCAGCAAGACAGGGAGCTCCTATAATTCACCCCTCCACTTT.

The rearrangement uses TRBV4-1 and TRBJ2-3, with D uncertain. Trimming took 0 bases from V and 3 from J, leaving 13 bases between them. The CDR3 runs to 16 residues. Per germline, CDR1 MGHRA and CDR2 YSYEKL. This chain's CDR3 is CASSQDRGVRTDTQYF. The CDR3 coding sequence is TGCGCCAGCAGCCAAGATCGAGGTGTGAGGACAGATACGCAGTATTTT.

This rearrangement joins TRBV18 to TRBJ2-1; 9 bases align to TRBD1. Germline CDR1 KGHSH, CDR2 LQKENI. The CDR3 totals 15 residues. Trimming at V came to 2 bases and at J to 6 bases, leaving 5 bases not matched to a gene. DNA for the CDR3: TGTGCCAGCTCACCAGCGGGACAGGGTGGCAATGAGCAGTTCTTC. Translation gives CASSPAGQGGNEQFF.

This chain joins TRBV10-3 and TRBJ2-2; tentative D call: TRBD2 (6 bases). This CDR3 spans 15 amino acids. V lost 0 bases, J lost 4 bases, and 9 bases lay in between. Germline CDR1 reads ENHRY; CDR2 reads SYGVKD. CDR3 sequence (DNA): TGTGCCATCAGTGAGTCTCAGGGAGGCACCGGGGAGCTGTTTTTT. Its translation is CAISESQGGTGELFF.

The chain couples TRBV6-1 to TRBJ1-5; D perhaps matches TRBD1 (5 bases). CDR1 is MNHNS and CDR2 is SASEGT in the germline V gene. The CDR3 is 14 amino acids. Trimming left V 6 bases short and J 5 bases short, with 14 bases between. The CDR3 DNA reads as TGTGCCAGCAGGGACTACCTGGGGCATCAGCCCCAGCATTTT. Translating gives CASRDYLGHQPQHF.